Following are 24 T cell receptor beta chains from one sample sequenced in a study of vaccination effects on CD4 cells after COVID-19. Peptide-pool stimulation followed by sequencing identified expanded antigen-specific CD4+ clonotypes in the ViraFEST assay. Having been cultured for 9 to 11 days, the cells underwent CD4+ T cell isolation. Two doses of either BNT162b2 or mRNA-1273 were given to each participant. No antigen has been identified for these receptors. Produced via immunoSEQ multiplex PCR; TCRdb's table is partial and in-frame only. This sample has some 69,000 clones; about 67% occur once, and the top ten carry about 1.6%. This specimen was CD4+ T cells from PBMCs cultured with HCoV-229E spike peptides, taken after COVID-19 vaccination. The receptors stem from a human donor who received a COVID-19 vaccine.

This clone was recorded once. The chain links TRBV6-6 to TRBJ1-1; D gene ambiguous. The V and J ends lost 6 bases and 4 bases respectively, with 24 bases between them. The germline V gene has CDR1 MNHNY and CDR2 SVGAGI (reference sequence). This CDR3 has 17 residues. The CDR3 loop reads CASSSLFSGNGGTEAFF. As DNA, the CDR3 is TGTGCCAGCAGCTCCCTTTTTTCAGGTAACGGAGGCACTGAAGCTTTCTTT.

This clone was seen a handful of times. The chain is built from TRBV21-1 and TRBJ2-7; TRBD2 reflects the table's D call only, with no check against the DNA. TRBV21-1 is a pseudogene segment. The CDR3 runs to 16 residues. CDR3 nucleotides: TGTGCCAGCAGCAATTGGTCGGTAGCGGGTAACTACGAGCAGTACGTC. Amino acids: CASSNWSVAGNYEQYV.

In this sample, this clone turned up once. The rearrangement uses TRBV6-2 or TRBV6-3 and TRBJ1-5, with D hard to call. The germline V gene has CDR1 MNHEY and CDR2 SVGEGT. The CDR3 length is 14 residues. V dropped 6 bases and J dropped 0 bases, with 9 bases sitting between them. The CDR3 region has the DNA TGTGCCAGCAGCCAGTGGAATAGCAATCAGCCCCAGCATTTT. Translated: CASSQWNSNQPQHF.

The chain has TRBV7-2 and TRBJ2-1, with a weak D call TRBD2 (6 bases). Germline assignment: CDR1 SGHTA and CDR2 FQGNSA. The CDR3 length is 14 residues. Trimming cost V 6 bases and J 6 bases, with 15 bases left between them. CDR3 in amino acids: CASRSGTPSNEQFF. The CDR3 DNA reads TGTGCCAGCAGGTCCGGGACTCCCTCCAATGAGCAGTTCTTC.

In this sample, this clone turned up once. The chain is built from TRBV29-1 and TRBJ1-1; perhaps TRBD1 as D (6 bases). The V gene's germline CDR1 is SQVTM and CDR2 ANQGSEA. V gave up 7 bases and J gave up 0 bases, with 12 bases separating them. The CDR3 has 13 residues. In DNA, the CDR3 is TGCAGCGCTGTCCACAGGGTGAACACTGAAGCTTTCTTT. It yields the protein CSAVHRVNTEAFF.

This chain links TRBV27 with TRBJ2-4; D unclear. The germline CDR1 and CDR2 sequences are MNHEY and SMNVEV (reference sequence). V was clipped by 0 bases and J by 7 bases, with 7 bases between them. The CDR3 consists of 13 residues. CDR3 bases: TGTGCCAGCAGTTTATCGTTCGGGAACATTCAGTACTTC. Translation: CASSLSFGNIQYF.

This clone was observed a handful of times. The V gene is TRBV5-6, the J gene TRBJ1-1; TRBD1 matches 9 bases. The CDR3 runs 15 residues. The J segment lost 4 bases and the V segment lost 4 bases, leaving 8 bases of the junction unmatched. CDR1 is SGHDT and CDR2 is YYEEEE in the germline V gene. The CDR3 DNA reads as TGTGCCAGCAGCGCATCGGGGACAGGGTTCACTGAAGCTTTCTTT. This gives the protein CASSASGTGFTEAFF.

In its sample, this clone was seen a few times. V gene TRBV4-2 combines with J gene TRBJ1-6; 7 bases are shared with TRBD1. This CDR3 has 15 amino acids. Germline CDR1 LGHNA, CDR2 YNFKEQ. V shed 0 bases, J shed 9 bases, and the junction held 5 bases outside the gene matches. The CDR3 DNA is TGTGCCAGCAGCCAAGAATGGCAGGGGGTTTCACCCCTCCACTTT. Amino acid sequence: CASSQEWQGVSPLHF.

The rearrangement links TRBV5-6 to TRBJ1-5; weak D call: TRBD1 (5 bases). The CDR3 has 14 residues. Trimming left V 3 bases short and J 5 bases short, with 12 bases between. Looked up from germline, CDR1 is SGHDT and CDR2 is YYEEEE. The CDR3 DNA reads TGTGCCAGCAGCTCCCCAGGGCGCGATCAGCCCCAGCATTTT. This translates into CASSSPGRDQPQHF.

The chain employs TRBV27 and TRBJ1-3, with D possibly being TRBD1 (6 bases). CDR1 and CDR2 from the germline V gene are MNHEY and SMNVEV (reference sequence). The V and J ends lost 5 bases and 4 bases respectively, with 15 bases between them. The CDR3 is made up of 15 amino acids. The CDR3 nucleotides read TGTGCCAGCAGTAGTCTCTGGGACATCGGAAACACCATATATTTT. It is translated as CASSSLWDIGNTIYF.

This clone occurred once. The chain couples TRBV30 to TRBJ2-3; 7 bases are a match to TRBD1. CDR1 GTSNPN and CDR2 SVGIG come from the germline V gene (reference sequence). Trimming at V came to 0 bases and at J to 4 bases, leaving 7 bases not matched to a gene. The CDR3 covers 15 residues. The CDR3 is CAWSVPTGSSDTQYF. The CDR3 DNA reads TGTGCCTGGAGTGTACCGACAGGGTCGTCAGATACGCAGTATTTT.

This clone was seen a handful of times. The chain couples TRBV11-3 to TRBJ2-1, with 9 bases identical to TRBD1. Trimming cost V 1 base and J 4 bases; bases outside gene matches: 2. The CDR3 extends over 15 amino acids. Germline-derived CDR1 and CDR2 are SGHNT and YENEEA. CDR3 DNA sequence: TGTGCCAGCAGCTTAGGACAGGGGGTTTACAATGAGCAGTTCTTC. It encodes CASSLGQGVYNEQFF.

This clone was observed a few times. The rearrangement links TRBV24-1 to TRBJ2-1; TRBD1 aligns across 8 bases. Trimming removed 4 bases from V and 5 bases from J; junction bases left unmatched: 15. The CDR3 has 18 amino acids. The V gene's germline CDR1 is KGHDR and CDR2 SFDVKD. The CDR3: CATSDPNRGQGYHNEQFF. CDR3 coding DNA: TGTGCCACCAGTGACCCCAACCGAGGACAGGGATATCACAATGAGCAGTTCTTC.

The chain uses TRBV5-5 and TRBJ1-2; weak D call: TRBD1 (5 bases). CDR3 length equals 12 residues. V was cut by 2 bases and J by 7 bases, with 9 bases left in between. Germline assignment: CDR1 SGHKS and CDR2 YYEKEE (reference sequence). As DNA, the CDR3 is TGTGCCAGCAGCTTAGGGGAGGGTGGCTACACCTTC. Protein: CASSLGEGGYTF. Filled out from reference TRBV5-5 and TRBJ1-2, the complete variable domain reads DAGVTQSPTHLIKTRGQQVTLRCSPISGHKSVSWYQQVLGQGPQFIFQYYEKEERGRGNFPDRFSARQFPNYSSELNVNALLLGDSALYLCASSLGEGGYTFGSGTRLTVV.

This clone was recorded once. CDR3 region: CASSRLDTQYF. In nucleotides, the CDR3 is TGTGCCAGCTCCCGCCTGGATACGCAGTATTTT. V usage is TRBV18 and J usage is TRBJ2-3; D gene ambiguous. The CDR3 is made up of 11 amino acids. The germline V gene has CDR1 KGHSH and CDR2 LQKENI. Between the trimmed V and J ends, which lost 6 bases and 6 bases, there was a span of 7 bases.

The chain recombines TRBV29-1 with TRBJ2-1, with TRBD1 identical over 8 bases. V shed 3 bases, J shed 6 bases, and the junction held 4 bases outside the gene matches. The germline CDR1 and CDR2 sequences are SQVTM and ANQGSEA. The length of the CDR3 is 13 residues. CDR3 sequence: CSVDRTGSNEQFF. The CDR3 coding sequence is TGCAGCGTTGACCGGACAGGGTCCAATGAGCAGTTCTTC.

V usage is TRBV25-1 and J usage is TRBJ1-4, with D maybe TRBD1 (5 bases). CDR3 size: 15 residues. The ends were cut back, 3 bases at V and 8 bases at J, with 16 bases in the middle. Germline values: CDR1 MGHDK, CDR2 SYGVNS. The CDR3 nucleotides read TGTGCCAGCAGTGACCCGGGGCAGGGAGGAGAAAAACTGTTTTTT. It specifies CASSDPGQGGEKLFF.

Turning to this clone: One junction end does not reproduce the germline sequence, and a read error may be involved. This chain links TRBV7-2 with TRBJ2-3; D is ambiguous. CDR3 length: 14 residues. Germline lookup yields CDR1 SGHTA and CDR2 FQGNSA. The CDR3 region has the DNA TGTGCCAGCAGATTAGGCAGGAGCACAGATACGCAGTATTTT. Translated, it gives CASRLGRSTDTQYF.

This rearrangement joins TRBV5-1 to TRBJ1-2, with 8 bases fitting TRBD1. Germline V gene data show CDR1 as SGHRS and CDR2 as YFSETQ. The CDR3 is 14 residues long. V dropped 4 bases and J dropped 8; count of bases not matched to a gene: 10. The CDR3 is CASSTKGQGVGYTF. In nucleotides, the CDR3 is TGCGCCAGCAGCACCAAAGGACAGGGAGTGGGCTACACCTTC.

The chain carries TRBV4-1 and TRBJ2-7; 9 bases agree with TRBD1. CDR3 length: 13 amino acids. V was pared by 2 bases and J by 5 bases, with 1 base of the junction left unmatched. Germline lookup yields CDR1 MGHRA and CDR2 YSYEKL. In DNA, the CDR3 is TGCGCCAGCAGCCAAACAGGGGGCAACGAGCAGTACGTC. It specifies CASSQTGGNEQYV.

This rearrangement joins TRBV30 to TRBJ2-2; D possibly corresponds to TRBD1 (5 bases). Germline CDR1 is GTSNPN and CDR2 is SVGIG (reference sequence). V lost 0 bases and J lost 7, with 9 bases in between. The length of the CDR3 is 13 residues. CDR3 DNA: TGTGCCTGGAGTGTAGGGGCCGACGGGGAGCTGTTTTTT. Its protein is CAWSVGADGELFF.

This clone appeared once. The rearrangement links TRBV19 to TRBJ1-1; D gene uncertain. This CDR3 region has 15 residues. Trimming shortened V by 5 bases and J by 1 base, and 14 bases separated the two germline ends. Germline V gene data show CDR1 as LNHDA and CDR2 as SQIVND (reference sequence). Here the CDR3 DNA reads TGTGCCAGTAGTCCGACACGACTAGAGAACACTGAAGCTTTCTTT. The encoded protein is CASSPTRLENTEAFF.

This clone was seen just once. This rearrangement joins TRBV29-1 to TRBJ2-7; D may be TRBD2 (5 bases). The CDR3 extends over 12 amino acids. Germline CDR1 and CDR2: SQVTM and ANQGSEA. Trimming left V 3 bases short and J 6 bases short, with 12 bases between. CDR3 sequence: CSVDPGSGEQYV. The CDR3 DNA sequence: TGCAGCGTTGACCCGGGGTCGGGCGAGCAGTACGTC.

The V and J genes are TRBV6-1 and TRBJ1-6; no definite D call. CDR1 and CDR2 (germline): MNHNS, SASEGT. This CDR3 spans 15 amino acids. Trimming removed 1 base from V and 3 bases from J, with 7 bases in between. Here the CDR3 reads CASSEGGFYNSPLHF. DNA for the CDR3: TGTGCCAGCAGTGAAGGGGGATTCTATAATTCACCCCTCCACTTT.